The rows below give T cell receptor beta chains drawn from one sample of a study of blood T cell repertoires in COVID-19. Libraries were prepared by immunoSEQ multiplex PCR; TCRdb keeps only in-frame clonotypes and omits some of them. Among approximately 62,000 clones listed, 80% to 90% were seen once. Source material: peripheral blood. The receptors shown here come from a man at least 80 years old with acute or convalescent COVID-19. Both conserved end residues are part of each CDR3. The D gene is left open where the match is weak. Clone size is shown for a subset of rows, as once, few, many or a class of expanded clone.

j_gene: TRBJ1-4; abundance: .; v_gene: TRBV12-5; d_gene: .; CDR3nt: TGTGCTAGTGGTCCCGAGGAGGAAAAACTGTTTTTT; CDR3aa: CASGPEEEKLFF
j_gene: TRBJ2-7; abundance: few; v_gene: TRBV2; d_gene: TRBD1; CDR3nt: TGTGCCAGCAGCCGGGACAGGCCCTACGAGCAGTACTTC; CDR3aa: CASSRDRPYEQYF
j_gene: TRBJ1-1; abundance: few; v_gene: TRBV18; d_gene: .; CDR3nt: TGTGCCAGCTCCCTACCGGGGGGCAACACTGAAGCTTTCTTT; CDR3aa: CASSLPGGNTEAFF
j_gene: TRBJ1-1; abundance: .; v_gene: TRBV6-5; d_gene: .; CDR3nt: TGTGCCAGCAGTTTACAGGGTGCGGGTCCAGCTTTCTTT; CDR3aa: CASSLQGAGPAFF
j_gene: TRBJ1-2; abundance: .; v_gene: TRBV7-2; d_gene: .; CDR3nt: TGTGCCAGCAGCGGGTTCCTACAGGGTCGGGGCGGCTACACCTTC; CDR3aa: CASSGFLQGRGGYTF
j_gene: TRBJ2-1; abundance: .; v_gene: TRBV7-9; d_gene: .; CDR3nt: TGTGCCAGCAACCGGGACTCCTCCTACAATGAGCAGTTCTTC; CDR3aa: CASNRDSSYNEQFF
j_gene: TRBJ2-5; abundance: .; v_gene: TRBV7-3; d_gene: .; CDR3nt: TGTGCCAGCAGCTTTCCAGCGAACACGAACCAAGAGACCCAGTACTTC; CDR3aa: CASSFPANTNQETQYF
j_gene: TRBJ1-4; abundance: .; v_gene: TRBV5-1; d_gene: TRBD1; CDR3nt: TGCGCCAGCAGCAGACAGGGGGCTGAAGAAAAACTGTTTTTT; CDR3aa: CASSRQGAEEKLFF
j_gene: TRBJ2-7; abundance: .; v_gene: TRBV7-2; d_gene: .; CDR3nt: TGTGCCAGCAGCTTAAGTGGGACACTCTCCTACGAGCAGTACTTC; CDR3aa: CASSLSGTLSYEQYF
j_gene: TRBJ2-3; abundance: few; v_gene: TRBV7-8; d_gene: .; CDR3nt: TGTGCCAGCAGCTTAGGGCAGCTAGCCACAGATACGCAGTATTTT; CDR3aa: CASSLGQLATDTQYF
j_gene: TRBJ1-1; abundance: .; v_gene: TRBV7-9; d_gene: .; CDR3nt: TGTGCCAGCAGCCTAACAGGGCAGGGCTACCCTGAAGCTTTCTTT; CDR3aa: CASSLTGQGYPEAFF
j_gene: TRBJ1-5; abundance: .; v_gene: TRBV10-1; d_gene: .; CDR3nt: TGCGCCAGCAGAATCTTCAGGGCGTCCGATCAGCCCCAGCATTTT; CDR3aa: CASRIFRASDQPQHF
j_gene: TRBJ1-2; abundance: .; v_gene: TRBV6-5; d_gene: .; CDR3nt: TGTGCCAGTGGTCACCAGGGGCGTCTGAACTATGGCTACACCTTC; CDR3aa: CASGHQGRLNYGYTF
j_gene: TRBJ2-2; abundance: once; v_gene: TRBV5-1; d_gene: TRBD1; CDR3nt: TGCGCCAGCAGCTTGTTCGCTACAGGGGCGAACACCGGGGAGCTGTTTTTT; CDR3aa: CASSLFATGANTGELFF
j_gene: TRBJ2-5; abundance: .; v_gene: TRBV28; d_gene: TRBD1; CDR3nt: TGTGCCAGCAGTTCAGGGGGCCTGAAAGAGACCCAGTACTTC; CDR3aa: CASSSGGLKETQYF
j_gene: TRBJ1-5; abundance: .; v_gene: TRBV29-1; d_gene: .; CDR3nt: TGCAGCGTGAGGTTCAGCCACAATCAGCCCCAGCATTTT; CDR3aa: CSVRFSHNQPQHF